This T cell receptor (beta chain) was identified during a study of CD8+ T cells in alopecia areata. The treatment was: oral pan-JAK inhibitor, 5-10 mg twice daily. Extraction and reverse transcription of RNA yielded cDNA as the sequencing template. Clones were read by immunoSEQ multiplex PCR, and TCRdb kept only the in-frame ones, dropping some. Here the sample spans about 190,000 clones, 60% to 70% being singletons. Here the sequenced sample was CD4+ T cells sorted from blood, taken at week 4, from a patient treated with tofacitinib. The sequence was obtained from a human donor with alopecia areata.

The CDR3 sequence: CASSLKENYGYTF. The CDR3 DNA sequence: TGCGCCAGCAGCTTGAAGGAGAACTATGGCTACACCTTC. This sequence joins TRBV5-1 and TRBJ1-2, with D unresolved. This CDR3 spans 13 amino acids. V was cut by 1 base and J by 2 bases, with 6 bases left in between. Germline assignment: CDR1 SGHRS and CDR2 YFSETQ.